The entry that follows covers one T cell receptor (beta chain) sequence. Its antigen is not known. Per germline, CDR1 SNHLY and CDR2 FYNNEI. The CDR3 is 14 amino acids. V was trimmed by 6 bases and J by 6 bases, leaving 15 bases between them. Amplification used 60 Vbeta primers and 13 Jbeta primers. The assay was immunoSEQ multiplex PCR, and TCRdb's table has in-frame clones only and misses some. The sample includes tens of thousands of clones, about 62% of them seen just once. These data originate in a study of cytomegalovirus exposure and HLA in healthy donors. Study results and caveats: Later work found that TCR association rates differed between HLA loci; DRB1 had the most and HLA-C the fewest. Usually a TCR sequence was rare, but some public TCRs were found in many donors. Later analysis identified about 18,000 TCR beta sequences associated with HLA alleles, using a false discovery rate threshold of 0.05. TCR beta chains associated with HLA were, in a later analysis, more clonally expanded than equally common others.

The rearrangement uses TRBV2 and TRBJ1-5, with D possibly being TRBD1 (5 bases). This receptor was obtained from a man between 25 and 39 years old in good health and CMV-seronegative. The sequenced material came from PBMCs. The CDR3 coding sequence is TGTGCCAGCAGCGGAGTGGCAGGGCGTCAGCCCCAGCATTTT. It is translated as CASSGVAGRQPQHF.